This entry lists 6 T cell receptor beta chains sequenced from one sample in a study of PD-1 blockade in classical Hodgkin lymphoma. Data came from immunoSEQ multiplex PCR; TCRdb stores just in-frame clones and leaves some out. The sample lists 9,500 to 13,000 clones, about 80% seen once, with roughly 6% in the top ten. All patients relapsed after autologous stem cell transplantation, and brentuximab vedotin exposure varied. The sample here was peripheral blood mononuclear cells (PBMCs), taken before the second cycle of nivolumab. These receptors all come from a human donor with classical Hodgkin lymphoma.

The genes are TRBV7-8 and TRBJ2-7; 8 nucleotides agree with TRBD2. This CDR3 region has 14 residues. Unmatched junction bases numbered 5, after V lost 5 bases and J lost 2 bases. CDR1 and CDR2 from the germline V gene are SGHVS and FQNEAQ. The CDR3 sequence: CASSLPGGAYEQYF. CDR3 coding DNA: TGTGCCAGCAGCCTCCCCGGGGGGGCCTACGAGCAGTACTTC.

This sequence joins TRBV9 and TRBJ2-6; D is undetermined. Trimming stripped 3 bases from V and 2 bases from J, with 6 bases between. CDR1 SGDLS and CDR2 YYNGEE come from the germline V gene. This CDR3 is 14 amino acids long. Here the CDR3 reads CASSAPAGANVLTF. Written as DNA, the CDR3 is TGTGCCAGCAGCGCCCCCGCTGGGGCCAACGTCCTGACTTTC.

The chain uses TRBV9 and TRBJ2-1, with D possibly being TRBD1 (6 bases). Germline values: CDR1 SGDLS, CDR2 YYNGEE. Trimming left V 4 bases short and J 7 bases short, with 12 bases between. The CDR3 covers 13 residues. CDR3 DNA sequence: TGTGCCAGCAGCATAAGGGGGAGTAATGAGCAGTTCTTC. It is translated as CASSIRGSNEQFF.

This chain links TRBV30 with TRBJ2-1, with 9 bases fitting TRBD2. Germline V lookup: CDR1 GTSNPN, CDR2 SVGIG (reference sequence). With V trimmed by 5 bases and J by 3 bases, 8 bases remained unmatched. This CDR3 region has 15 residues. The CDR3 here is CAWSGRRGGYNEQFF. In DNA form, the CDR3 reads TGTGCCTGGTCCGGGCGGCGGGGGGGCTACAATGAGCAGTTCTTC.

This chain links TRBV5-1 with TRBJ2-1; the D is unclear. The V gene lost 0 bases and the J gene lost 0 bases, with 13 bases spanning the gap. The CDR3 runs 17 residues. Germline V gene lookup returns CDR1 SGHRS and CDR2 YFSETQ. The CDR3 bases are TGCGCCAGCAGCTTGGGGGTGTGGGCAATCTCCTACAATGAGCAGTTCTTC. Its translation: CASSLGVWAISYNEQFF.

V usage is TRBV7-3 and J usage is TRBJ2-1, with 8 bases lining up with TRBD2. Per the germline V gene, CDR1 is SGHTA and CDR2 is FQGTGA. Trimming removed 0 bases from V and 7 bases from J; junction bases left unmatched: 14. This CDR3 contains 18 residues. This chain's CDR3 is CASSLTSYRSGSFNEQFF. The CDR3 bases are TGTGCCAGCAGCTTAACGTCTTATCGAAGCGGGAGTTTTAATGAGCAGTTCTTC. Based on the CDR3 plus reference TRBV7-3 and TRBJ2-1, the full variable domain is GAGVSQTPSNKVTEKGKYVELRCDPISGHTALYWYRQSLGQGPEFLIYFQGTGAADDSGLPNDRFFAVRPEGSVSTLKIQRTERGDSAVYLCASSLTSYRSGSFNEQFFGPGTRLTVL.